The sequence of this TCR beta chain was determined in a study of T cells expressing NK-cell markers. Looking at the study overall: Sorted CD3+CD56+NKG2C+, CD3+CD56+NKG2C- and CD3+CD56-NKG2C+ T cells supplied TCR beta repertoires.

TCRdb processed the 5' RACE reads again and assigns one entry to each CDR3 protein, with no DNA. The table lists about 260,000 distinct CDR3 sequences. The CDR3 has 13 amino acids. CDR1 is SGHAT and CDR2 is FQNNGV in the germline V gene. J is TRBJ1-2 and V is TRBV11-2; the TCRdb call, TRBD1, lacks DNA for checking. This clonotype was sampled from a woman aged 18-69 years in good health. The specimen was blood T cells: a sorted CD56 or NKG2C T cell subset, CD4+ or CD8+ T cells, or bulk PBMC T cells (not recorded which). CDR3 region: CASSVGAGYGYTF.